The rows below give T cell receptor beta chains drawn from one sample of a study of neurological immune-mediated disorders. TCRdb re-derived calls from the 5' RACE reads in MiXCR, one entry per CDR3 protein. The table includes over 40,000 distinct CDR3 sequences, around 6% detected once. The source material was CD4+ T cells from blood. These receptors were collected from a middle-aged woman in good health. The CDR3 runs from the conserved cysteine through the conserved F or W. Each record gives: CDR3 DNA, CDR3 protein, V gene, D gene, clone size, J gene. D genes are given only for firm matches. Where a row states a size, it is once, few, many or the class of an expanded clone; other rows omit it.

CDR3 DNA: TGTGCCATCAGTGGATGGGGAGGGCCAGGCAATGAGCAGTTCTTC
CDR3 protein: CAISGWGGPGNEQFF
V gene: TRBV10-3
D gene: TRBD2
clone size: many
J gene: TRBJ2-1

CDR3 DNA: TGTGCTAGTTCCCCCGGGACACCAAATTCACCCCTCCACTTT
CDR3 protein: CASSPGTPNSPLHF
V gene: TRBV12-5
D gene: .
clone size: many
J gene: TRBJ1-6

CDR3 DNA: TGTGCCAGCAGCCAAGAGGCCCTCTGGCGGGGATCCCAAGAGACCCAGTACTTC
CDR3 protein: CASSQEALWRGSQETQYF
V gene: TRBV3-1
D gene: .
clone size: many
J gene: TRBJ2-5

CDR3 DNA: TGCAGCGTTGAAGAGGCCCTAGGGAGTGAAAAACTGTTTTTT
CDR3 protein: CSVEEALGSEKLFF
V gene: TRBV29-1
D gene: .
clone size: many
J gene: TRBJ1-4

CDR3 DNA: TGCAGCGTTGAGAGGCTTAGTGACGATGAGCAGTTCTTC
CDR3 protein: CSVERLSDDEQFF
V gene: TRBV29-1
D gene: .
clone size: many
J gene: TRBJ2-1

CDR3 DNA: TGTGCCAGCAGCCCCAACCCCGCGGGGAACACTGAAGCTTTCTTT
CDR3 protein: CASSPNPAGNTEAFF
V gene: TRBV16
D gene: .
clone size: many
J gene: TRBJ1-1

CDR3 DNA: TGCGCCAGCACCCCCCTGACTAGCGGGAGTTGGGCAGATACGCAGTATTTT
CDR3 protein: CASTPLTSGSWADTQYF
V gene: TRBV5-1
D gene: TRBD2
clone size: many
J gene: TRBJ2-3

CDR3 DNA: TGTGCCAGCAGCTTACTTTTGGAGACCCAGTACTTC
CDR3 protein: CASSLLLETQYF
V gene: TRBV7-2
D gene: .
clone size: many
J gene: TRBJ2-5

CDR3 DNA: TGTGCCAGCAGCATTCTAAAGAACACTGAAGCTTTCTTT
CDR3 protein: CASSILKNTEAFF
V gene: TRBV7-6
D gene: .
clone size: many
J gene: TRBJ1-1

CDR3 DNA: TGCAGTGCTAGAGCCCGCTTCCGGGATACCACCTACAATGAGCAGTTCTTC
CDR3 protein: CSARARFRDTTYNEQFF
V gene: TRBV20-1
D gene: .
clone size: many
J gene: TRBJ2-1

CDR3 DNA: TGCGCCAGCAGCTTAGCGGGAGTTTCTGAGACCCAGTACTTC
CDR3 protein: CASSLAGVSETQYF
V gene: TRBV5-1
D gene: TRBD2
clone size: many
J gene: TRBJ2-5

CDR3 DNA: TGTGCCAGCAGCCCCCGAGCGGGAGGGGGTTATTACGAGCAGTACTTC
CDR3 protein: CASSPRAGGGYYEQYF
V gene: TRBV7-9
D gene: TRBD2
clone size: many
J gene: TRBJ2-7

CDR3 DNA: TGCGCCAGCAGCCCGGACAGGACCCAGTACTTC
CDR3 protein: CASSPDRTQYF
V gene: TRBV5-1
D gene: .
clone size: many
J gene: TRBJ2-5

CDR3 DNA: TGCAGCGTTGAAGATCAGCCAAGGGGAAGCTCCTACGAGCAGTACTTC
CDR3 protein: CSVEDQPRGSSYEQYF
V gene: TRBV29-1
D gene: .
clone size: many
J gene: TRBJ2-7

CDR3 DNA: TGTGCCAGCAGTTACTCCGGAGGCCTCACCTACGAGCAGTACTTC
CDR3 protein: CASSYSGGLTYEQYF
V gene: TRBV6-6
D gene: .
clone size: many
J gene: TRBJ2-7

CDR3 DNA: TGCACCAGCAGCAGCTCCGGGTTGGAGAGTGAAGAGCGGTACTTC
CDR3 protein: CTSSSSGLESEERYF
V gene: TRBV5-1
D gene: .
clone size: .
J gene: TRBJ2-7

CDR3 DNA: TGTGCCAGCAGCGCGCCGACAACTAGTTCACCCCTCCACTTT
CDR3 protein: CASSAPTTSSPLHF
V gene: TRBV9
D gene: .
clone size: many
J gene: TRBJ1-6

CDR3 DNA: TGTGCCAGCAGCCGGGGAGGTCTGTCTGGGGCCAACGTCCTGACTTTC
CDR3 protein: CASSRGGLSGANVLTF
V gene: TRBV3-1
D gene: .
clone size: many
J gene: TRBJ2-6

CDR3 DNA: TGTGCCAGCAGTTACTCGCGGCGGGATGGTCTGACAGATACGCAGTATTTT
CDR3 protein: CASSYSRRDGLTDTQYF
V gene: TRBV6-5
D gene: .
clone size: many
J gene: TRBJ2-3

CDR3 DNA: TGCGCCAGCAGCTTACAGGGGGCAGGGAGCACCGGGGAGCTGTTTTTT
CDR3 protein: CASSLQGAGSTGELFF
V gene: TRBV5-1
D gene: TRBD1
clone size: many
J gene: TRBJ2-2

CDR3 DNA: TGTGCCAGCAGCTTACAGACAAGCAATCAGCCCCAGCATTTT
CDR3 protein: CASSLQTSNQPQHF
V gene: TRBV7-2
D gene: .
clone size: many
J gene: TRBJ1-5

CDR3 DNA: TGTGTCAGCATCAGAGGGACAGTGCTCTATGGCTACACCTTC
CDR3 protein: CVSIRGTVLYGYTF
V gene: TRBV28
D gene: TRBD1
clone size: .
J gene: TRBJ1-2

CDR3 DNA: TGTGCCACCAGCAGAGACTTAGGGGGGATGAACTATGGCTACACCTTC
CDR3 protein: CATSRDLGGMNYGYTF
V gene: TRBV15
D gene: .
clone size: .
J gene: TRBJ1-2

CDR3 DNA: TGCGCCAGCAGCTTGGGATTTGGTAGCGGGAGCACAGATACGCAGTATTTT
CDR3 protein: CASSLGFGSGSTDTQYF
V gene: TRBV5-1
D gene: TRBD2
clone size: many
J gene: TRBJ2-3

CDR3 DNA: TGCGCCAGCAGCTTACAGGGTGGTACAGATACGCAGTATTTT
CDR3 protein: CASSLQGGTDTQYF
V gene: TRBV5-1
D gene: .
clone size: many
J gene: TRBJ2-3

CDR3 DNA: TGTGCCAGCAGCAGAGACAGGGTCAGTGGTGGAAAACTGTTTTTT
CDR3 protein: CASSRDRVSGGKLFF
V gene: TRBV7-2
D gene: TRBD1
clone size: many
J gene: TRBJ1-4

CDR3 DNA: TGTGCCAGCAATCCAAGCCCCCGGGGCCAGCAGTACTTC
CDR3 protein: CASNPSPRGQQYF
V gene: TRBV6-5
D gene: .
clone size: many
J gene: TRBJ2-7

CDR3 DNA: TGCAGTGCTCTCCGGGACAGGGTCTACGAGCAGTACTTC
CDR3 protein: CSALRDRVYEQYF
V gene: TRBV20-1
D gene: TRBD1
clone size: many
J gene: TRBJ2-7

CDR3 DNA: TGCAGTGCCCCGACTAGCGGATACAATGAGCAGTTCTTC
CDR3 protein: CSAPTSGYNEQFF
V gene: TRBV20-1
D gene: TRBD2
clone size: many
J gene: TRBJ2-1

CDR3 DNA: TGTGCCAGCAGCTTGGGTTCCGTAGGGACCCAGTACTTC
CDR3 protein: CASSLGSVGTQYF
V gene: TRBV5-5
D gene: .
clone size: .
J gene: TRBJ2-5

CDR3 DNA: TGTGCCAGCATTCAAAGCGGGAGTCTGGACAATGAGCAGTTCTTC
CDR3 protein: CASIQSGSLDNEQFF
V gene: TRBV7-9
D gene: TRBD2
clone size: many
J gene: TRBJ2-1

CDR3 DNA: TGCAGTGCTAGGGACAGGGCCTACGAGCAGTACTTC
CDR3 protein: CSARDRAYEQYF
V gene: TRBV20-1
D gene: TRBD1
clone size: many
J gene: TRBJ2-7

CDR3 DNA: TGCAGCGTTGAAGGGGGTGGGGTCGGCTCTGACGAGCAGTACTTC
CDR3 protein: CSVEGGGVGSDEQYF
V gene: TRBV29-1
D gene: .
clone size: medium-sized
J gene: TRBJ2-7

CDR3 DNA: TGCGCCAGCAGCTTGGGACAGGGGTCTCTCTCGTACCAAGAGACCCAGTACTTC
CDR3 protein: CASSLGQGSLSYQETQYF
V gene: TRBV5-1
D gene: TRBD1
clone size: many
J gene: TRBJ2-5

CDR3 DNA: TGCAGTGCCCAGGGAAATGAGCAGTTCTTC
CDR3 protein: CSAQGNEQFF
V gene: TRBV20-1
D gene: .
clone size: many
J gene: TRBJ2-1

CDR3 DNA: TGTGCCAGCAGCTTACTCGGACAGGGTCGCAATCAGCCCCAGCATTTT
CDR3 protein: CASSLLGQGRNQPQHF
V gene: TRBV7-8
D gene: TRBD1
clone size: many
J gene: TRBJ1-5

CDR3 DNA: TGTGCCAGCAGCCTATTAGGGACCTACACCGGGGAGCTGTTTTTT
CDR3 protein: CASSLLGTYTGELFF
V gene: TRBV28
D gene: .
clone size: .
J gene: TRBJ2-2

CDR3 DNA: TGCAGTGGAACCACAGGGGGGGGCTACACCTTC
CDR3 protein: CSGTTGGGYTF
V gene: TRBV20-1
D gene: TRBD1
clone size: many
J gene: TRBJ1-2

CDR3 DNA: TGTGCCAGCAGTTTAGGGACTAGCGGGAGGGATGAGCAGTTCTTC
CDR3 protein: CASSLGTSGRDEQFF
V gene: TRBV12-3/TRBV12-4
D gene: TRBD2
clone size: many
J gene: TRBJ2-1

CDR3 DNA: TGTGCCAGCAGTGTCACAGGGGAAGGGAAGAACGAGCAGTACTTC
CDR3 protein: CASSVTGEGKNEQYF
V gene: TRBV12-3/TRBV12-4
D gene: TRBD1
clone size: many
J gene: TRBJ2-7

CDR3 DNA: TGTGCCAGCAGCTTAGGGGCCGATCCCACTGAAGCTTTCTTT
CDR3 protein: CASSLGADPTEAFF
V gene: TRBV13
D gene: .
clone size: .
J gene: TRBJ1-1

CDR3 DNA: TGTGCCAGCAGCCAGCCGGGAGAATTCTACGAGCAGTACTTC
CDR3 protein: CASSQPGEFYEQYF
V gene: TRBV7-8
D gene: .
clone size: few
J gene: TRBJ2-7

CDR3 DNA: TGTGCCAGCGGCGGGAGAGAAAATGAGCAGTTCTTC
CDR3 protein: CASGGRENEQFF
V gene: TRBV6-6
D gene: TRBD2
clone size: few
J gene: TRBJ2-1

CDR3 DNA: TGCAGTGCTAGTGTACAGTCGGATGGCTACACCTTC
CDR3 protein: CSASVQSDGYTF
V gene: TRBV20-1
D gene: .
clone size: many
J gene: TRBJ1-2

CDR3 DNA: TGTGCCAGCAGCCCTGGGGTAACAAGGGAGGAGACCCAGTACTTC
CDR3 protein: CASSPGVTREETQYF
V gene: TRBV5-4
D gene: .
clone size: .
J gene: TRBJ2-5

CDR3 DNA: TGTGCCAGCAGCCACGGGACAGGGGGCGCCTATGGCTACACCTTC
CDR3 protein: CASSHGTGGAYGYTF
V gene: TRBV3-1
D gene: TRBD1
clone size: many
J gene: TRBJ1-2

CDR3 DNA: TGTGCCAGCAGCTTAGAACAGGGGGGTACTGGAAACACCATATATTTT
CDR3 protein: CASSLEQGGTGNTIYF
V gene: TRBV7-2
D gene: TRBD1
clone size: many
J gene: TRBJ1-3

CDR3 DNA: TGTGCCAGCAGTTTGGACGGATCCAATTCACCCCTCCACTTT
CDR3 protein: CASSLDGSNSPLHF
V gene: TRBV7-2
D gene: .
clone size: many
J gene: TRBJ1-6

CDR3 DNA: TGTGCCAGCAGTGAAGCAGGGACCTATGGCTACACCTTC
CDR3 protein: CASSEAGTYGYTF
V gene: TRBV6-1
D gene: .
clone size: many
J gene: TRBJ1-2

CDR3 DNA: TGTGCCAGCAGCCAAGGGTCTCCAGGGGCCACCGGGGAGCTGTTTTTT
CDR3 protein: CASSQGSPGATGELFF
V gene: TRBV3-1
D gene: .
clone size: many
J gene: TRBJ2-2

CDR3 DNA: TGCGCCAGCAGCTTGGCGGACGGGCCCTACGAGCAGTACTTC
CDR3 protein: CASSLADGPYEQYF
V gene: TRBV5-1
D gene: .
clone size: many
J gene: TRBJ2-7

CDR3 DNA: TGCGCCAGCAGCTACGGTTTGGATGGGACTAACTATGGCTACACCTTC
CDR3 protein: CASSYGLDGTNYGYTF
V gene: TRBV5-1
D gene: .
clone size: many
J gene: TRBJ1-2

CDR3 DNA: TGTGCCACCGGCGCCGGGACTGACTATGGCTACACCTTC
CDR3 protein: CATGAGTDYGYTF
V gene: TRBV24-1
D gene: .
clone size: many
J gene: TRBJ1-2

CDR3 DNA: TGTGCCAGCAGTCTCCAAAGGTGGCCCCAGCATTTT
CDR3 protein: CASSLQRWPQHF
V gene: TRBV12-3/TRBV12-4
D gene: .
clone size: many
J gene: TRBJ1-5

CDR3 DNA: TGCAGCGTTGGAGGGGGCGCGGACGAGCAGTACTTC
CDR3 protein: CSVGGGADEQYF
V gene: TRBV29-1
D gene: TRBD1
clone size: many
J gene: TRBJ2-7

CDR3 DNA: TGTGCTAGCAGCCCAACTGGGACTAGCGGGAGTGGCGAGCAGTTCTTC
CDR3 protein: CASSPTGTSGSGEQFF
V gene: TRBV7-7
D gene: TRBD2
clone size: many
J gene: TRBJ2-1

CDR3 DNA: TGTGCCAGCAGTCGTCCCCCTGGCACAGATACGCAGTATTTT
CDR3 protein: CASSRPPGTDTQYF
V gene: TRBV12-3/TRBV12-4
D gene: .
clone size: .
J gene: TRBJ2-3

CDR3 DNA: TGCGCCAGCAGCCCTGAGGGAGTTTACACTGAAGCTTTCTTT
CDR3 protein: CASSPEGVYTEAFF
V gene: TRBV5-1
D gene: .
clone size: many
J gene: TRBJ1-1